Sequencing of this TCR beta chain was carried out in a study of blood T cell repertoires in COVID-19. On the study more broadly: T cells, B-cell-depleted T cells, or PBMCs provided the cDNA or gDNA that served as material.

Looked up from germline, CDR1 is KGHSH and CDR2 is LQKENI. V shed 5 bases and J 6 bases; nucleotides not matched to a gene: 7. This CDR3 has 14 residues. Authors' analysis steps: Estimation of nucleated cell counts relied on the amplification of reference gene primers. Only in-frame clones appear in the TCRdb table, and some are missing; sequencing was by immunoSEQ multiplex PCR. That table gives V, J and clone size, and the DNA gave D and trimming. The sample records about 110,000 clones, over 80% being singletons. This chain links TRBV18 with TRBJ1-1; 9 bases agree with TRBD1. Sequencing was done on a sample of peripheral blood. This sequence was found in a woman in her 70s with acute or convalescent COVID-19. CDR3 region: CASSVAGQGAEAFF. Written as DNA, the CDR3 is TGTGCCAGCTCAGTGGCGGGACAGGGTGCTGAAGCTTTCTTT. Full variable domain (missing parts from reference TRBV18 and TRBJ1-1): NAGVMQNPRHLVRRRGQEARLRCSPMKGHSHVYWYRQLPEEGLKFMVYLQKENIIDESGMPKERFSAEFPKEGPSILRIQQVVRGDSAAYFCASSVAGQGAEAFFGQGTRLTVV.